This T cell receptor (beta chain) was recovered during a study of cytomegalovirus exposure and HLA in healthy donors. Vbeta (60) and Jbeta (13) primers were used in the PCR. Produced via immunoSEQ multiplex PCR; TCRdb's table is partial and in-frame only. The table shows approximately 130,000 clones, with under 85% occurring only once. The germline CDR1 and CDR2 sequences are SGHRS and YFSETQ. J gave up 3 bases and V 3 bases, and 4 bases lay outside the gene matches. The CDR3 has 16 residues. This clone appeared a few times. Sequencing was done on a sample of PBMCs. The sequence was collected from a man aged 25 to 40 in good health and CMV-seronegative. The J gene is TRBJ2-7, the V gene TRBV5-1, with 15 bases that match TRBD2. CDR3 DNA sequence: TGCGCCAGCAGCTACTCGGGACTAGCGGGAGGCTACGAGCAGTACTTC. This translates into CASSYSGLAGGYEQYF.